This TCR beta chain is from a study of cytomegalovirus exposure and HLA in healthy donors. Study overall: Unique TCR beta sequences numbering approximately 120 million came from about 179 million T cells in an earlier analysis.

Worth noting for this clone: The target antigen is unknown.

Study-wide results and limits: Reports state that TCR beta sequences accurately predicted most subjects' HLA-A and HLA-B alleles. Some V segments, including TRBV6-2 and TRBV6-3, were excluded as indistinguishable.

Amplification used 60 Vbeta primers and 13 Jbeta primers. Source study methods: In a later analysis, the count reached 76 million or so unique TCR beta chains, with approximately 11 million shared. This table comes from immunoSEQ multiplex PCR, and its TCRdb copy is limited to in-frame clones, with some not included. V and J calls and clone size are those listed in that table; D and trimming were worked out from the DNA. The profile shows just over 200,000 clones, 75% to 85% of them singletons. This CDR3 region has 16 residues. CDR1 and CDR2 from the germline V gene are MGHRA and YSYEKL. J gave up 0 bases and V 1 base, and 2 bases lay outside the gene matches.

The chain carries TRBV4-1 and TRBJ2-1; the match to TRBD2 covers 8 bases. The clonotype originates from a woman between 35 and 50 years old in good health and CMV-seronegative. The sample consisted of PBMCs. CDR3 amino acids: CASSQAAGVSYNEQFF. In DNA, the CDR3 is TGCGCCAGCAGCCAAGCAGCGGGGGTCTCCTACAATGAGCAGTTCTTC.